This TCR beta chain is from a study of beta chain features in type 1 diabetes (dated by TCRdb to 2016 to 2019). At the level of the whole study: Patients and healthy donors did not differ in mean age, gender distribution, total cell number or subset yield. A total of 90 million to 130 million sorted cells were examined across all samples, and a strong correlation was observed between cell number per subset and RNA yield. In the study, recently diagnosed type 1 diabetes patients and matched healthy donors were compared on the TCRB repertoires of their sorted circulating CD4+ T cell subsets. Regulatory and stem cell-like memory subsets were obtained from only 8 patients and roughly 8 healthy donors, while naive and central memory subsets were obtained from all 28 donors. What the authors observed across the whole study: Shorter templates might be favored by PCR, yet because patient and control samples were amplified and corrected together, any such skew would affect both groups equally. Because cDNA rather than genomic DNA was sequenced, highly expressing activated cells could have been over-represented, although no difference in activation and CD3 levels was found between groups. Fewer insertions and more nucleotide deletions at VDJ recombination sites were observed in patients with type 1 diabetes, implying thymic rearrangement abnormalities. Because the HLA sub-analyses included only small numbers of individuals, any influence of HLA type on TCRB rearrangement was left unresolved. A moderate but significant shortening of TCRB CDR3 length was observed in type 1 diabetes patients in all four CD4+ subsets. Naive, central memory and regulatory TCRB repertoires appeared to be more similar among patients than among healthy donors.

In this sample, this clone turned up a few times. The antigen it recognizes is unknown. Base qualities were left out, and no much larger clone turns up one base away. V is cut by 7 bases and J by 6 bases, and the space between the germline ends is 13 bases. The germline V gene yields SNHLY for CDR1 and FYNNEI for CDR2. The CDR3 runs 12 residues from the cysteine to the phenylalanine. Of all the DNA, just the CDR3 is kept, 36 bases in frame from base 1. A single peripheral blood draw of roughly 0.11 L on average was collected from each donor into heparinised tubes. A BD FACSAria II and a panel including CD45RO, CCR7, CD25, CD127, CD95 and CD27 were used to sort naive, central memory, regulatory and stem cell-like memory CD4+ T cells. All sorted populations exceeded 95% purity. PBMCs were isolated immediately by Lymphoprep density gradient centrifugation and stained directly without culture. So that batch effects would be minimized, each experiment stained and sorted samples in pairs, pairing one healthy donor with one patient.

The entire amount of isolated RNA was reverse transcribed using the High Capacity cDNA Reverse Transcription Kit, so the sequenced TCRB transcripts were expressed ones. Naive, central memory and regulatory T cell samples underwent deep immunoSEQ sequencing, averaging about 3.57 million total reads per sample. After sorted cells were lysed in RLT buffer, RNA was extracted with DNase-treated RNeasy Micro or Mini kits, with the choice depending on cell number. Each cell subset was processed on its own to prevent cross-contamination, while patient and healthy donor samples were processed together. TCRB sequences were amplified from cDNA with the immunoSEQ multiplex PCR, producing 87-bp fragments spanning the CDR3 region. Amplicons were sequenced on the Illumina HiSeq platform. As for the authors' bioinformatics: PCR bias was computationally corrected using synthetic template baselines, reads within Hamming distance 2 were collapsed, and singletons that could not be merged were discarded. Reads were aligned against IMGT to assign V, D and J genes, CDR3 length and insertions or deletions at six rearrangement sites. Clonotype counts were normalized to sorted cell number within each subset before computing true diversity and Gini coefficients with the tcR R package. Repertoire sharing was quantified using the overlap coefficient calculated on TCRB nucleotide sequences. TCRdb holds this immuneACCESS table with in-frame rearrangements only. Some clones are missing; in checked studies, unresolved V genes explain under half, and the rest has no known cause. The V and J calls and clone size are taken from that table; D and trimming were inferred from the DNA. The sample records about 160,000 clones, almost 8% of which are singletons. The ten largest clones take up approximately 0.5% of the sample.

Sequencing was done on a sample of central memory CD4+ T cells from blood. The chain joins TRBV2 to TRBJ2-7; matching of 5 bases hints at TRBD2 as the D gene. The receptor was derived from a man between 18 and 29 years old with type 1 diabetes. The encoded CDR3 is CASNTDYVEQYF. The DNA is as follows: TGTGCCAGCAATACTGACTATGTCGAGCAGTACTTC.